This T cell receptor beta chain derives from a study of cytomegalovirus exposure and HLA in healthy donors (dated 2017 in TCRdb). Notes on the research overall: An earlier analysis of 587 of the donors reported 250 to 300 Gb of sequence data and around 120 million unique TCR beta sequences from 150 million to 200 million T cells. An early release covering 500 to 750 HLA-typed donors comprised 250 to 350 gigabases of sequencing data and roughly 86 million unique TCR sequences. Of the 350 to 400 genotyped donors, 65% to 90% fell in the genetic ancestry cluster associated with self-reported Caucasian donors. The study was designed to test whether signatures of past pathogen exposure could be identified by cataloging public T cell receptors. The study profiled the T cell repertoires of more than 500 subjects by immunosequencing and related them to cytomegalovirus serostatus. Along with the approximately 700-subject first cohort, a separate validation cohort of around 110 different subjects was used. High-throughput TCR immunosequencing, statistical association of individual TCRs with disease status, and machine learning were combined to predict cytomegalovirus infection status. A later analysis re-examined previously published TCR beta repertoires from just over 650 donors and added high-resolution HLA genotyping to investigate patterns of TCR occurrence. Rather than using new phenotypic data, the later analysis identified candidate immune exposures from TCR beta sequences and from how often those sequences occurred across donors. An earlier analysis of a few hundred of the donors applied high-throughput TCR beta sequencing to assess whether each TCR beta V gene segment acted as functional or pseudogenic. Donor age, sex, ethnicity and CMV serostatus were collected together with the repertoire data. A later genetic analysis used genome-wide SNP genotypes for about 65% of the roughly 700 donors, treating that subset as a discovery cohort. All discovery cohort repertoires had been generated using a single sequencing platform. Class I and class II HLA loci were covered by the typing at four-digit resolution. Typing coverage differed by locus: A, B, C, DRB1 and DQB1 were typed in roughly 629-640 donors, DQA1 in about 500, DPA1 in 600 to 610, and DPB1 in approximately 450. Four to six DR-DQ haplotypes were handled as single units for association and clustering, since linkage in the cohort was strong. Among 398 genotyped donors of the cohort, an average of roughly 230,000 unique TCR beta nucleotide sequences was sequenced per donor, of which 15% to 20% were non-productive. Study-wide findings and limitations: In a later analysis, TCR association rates were found to vary across HLA loci, with the most associated TCRs seen for DRB1 alleles and the fewest for HLA-C alleles. The presence/absence analyses assumed that sequencing depth was roughly uniform across donors, and that assumption may not be true. Correlated functional status among segregating V segments might reflect linkage disequilibrium, but an unknown experimental factor could not be ruled out. The study listed 170 or so TCR beta chains as associated with cytomegalovirus. In this cohort, only TCR beta chains were sequenced, and detectable features were limited by the absence of alpha or paired-chain data. A later analysis found that most CMV-associated TCR beta chains appeared HLA-restricted, with HLA associations seemingly driven largely by CMV exposure. A further reported finding was that TCR beta sequences accurately predicted the HLA-A and HLA-B alleles for most subjects in the first cohort. Specific HLA alleles were associated with more than 15,000 TCR beta sequences at a false discovery rate of 0.05 in a later analysis. Because counts were too low, about 18 rarely observed V segments, including chromosome 9 orphons, were excluded from the earlier analysis of several hundred of the donors. A later analysis found that HLA-associated TCR beta chains were more clonally expanded and had lower generation probabilities than equally common non-associated chains. The classifier was reported to diagnose cytomegalovirus status with high specificity and sensitivity in both the original cohort and the validation cohort. Most TCR sequences were observed very rarely across donors, whereas some public TCRs were present in many individuals. In a later genetic analysis, a missense DCLRE1C variant was associated with V-gene and J-gene trimming of TCR beta chains, and the association was replicated in an independent cohort. Broadly in line with IMGT annotations, most TCR beta V segments showed up in productive rearrangements about 87% or about 30% of the time in an earlier analysis of several hundred of the donors. In a later genetic analysis, fewer N-insertions in productive TCRs were reported among donors in an Asian-associated ancestry cluster than the approximately 710-donor mean. HLA typing was unavailable for some donors at each locus, so association tests used only the typed subset. Because the 87-base-pair reads could not distinguish some IMGT-functional V segments, including TRBV6-2 and TRBV6-3, those segments were excluded. In vitro tests confirmed that a few of the cytomegalovirus-associated TCR beta chains recognize cytomegalovirus antigens. When HLA alleles, especially DR and DQ, strongly co-occurred, attributing TCR associations to individual alleles was difficult. For the cohort, immune exposure information was limited to CMV serostatus. The sequencing pipeline was judged likely to have produced a cluster of highly shared sequence variants as a technical artifact. The authors suggested that the approach could potentially be generalized to other disease states and immunological phenotypes. In a later analysis, several top co-occurrence clusters were reported to appear linked to parvovirus B19, influenza, CMV and Epstein-Barr virus.

The method behind the library was the immunoSEQ multiplex PCR assay. For the multiplex PCR, a mixture combining 60 forward primers for TCR Vbeta segments and 13 reverse primers for TCR Jbeta segments was used. The CDR3 region of rearranged TCR beta genes was amplified from genomic DNA with a multiplex PCR assay. Amplified TCR beta libraries were sequenced as 87-base-pair reads on the Illumina HiSeq System. Per the authors' processing: A later analysis tallied approximately 87 million unique TCR beta chains across the 610 or so repertoires, and about 10 million of those chains were shared by two or more donors. Raw reads were error-corrected and collapsed into unique sequences by a nearest-neighbor algorithm in which closely related sequences were merged to remove PCR and sequencing errors. CDR3 sequences were aligned to IMGT reference sequences to assign V, D and J gene segments. For a sequence to be retained, a match of at least six nucleotides to both a V gene segment and a J gene segment was required. Rearrangements were classified as productive when the CDR3 lacked stop codons and remained in frame with V and J, and all other rearrangements were classified as non-productive. CDR3 was defined by IMGT convention, running from the second conserved V-encoded cysteine to the conserved J-encoded phenylalanine. The earlier analysis of 550 to 650 of the donors excluded any sequence lacking an unambiguous match to a single V gene segment. In an earlier analysis of 587 of the donors, V segments were called functional above 56.7% productive rearrangements and were called segregating when the between-donor standard deviation exceeded 5%. To diagnose cytomegalovirus status from the catalog of TCR beta chain sequences, a statistical classification framework was built. In a later analysis, V and J genes were assigned by comparing TCR nucleotide sequences against IMGT/GENE-DB human TR gene sequences. In a later analysis, CDR3 sequences and most-parsimonious VDJ recombination scenarios were assigned using the TCRdist pipeline. In a later analysis, each TCR beta chain was defined by its CDR3 amino acid sequence together with its V-gene family, and reads lacking a unique V-gene family were excluded. As a way to deal with suspected cross-contamination and a sequencing artifact, a later analysis dropped approximately 590 nucleotide sequences that were highly shared and had low generation probability. In a later analysis, a clonal expansion index for each public chain was calculated from normalized within-repertoire ranks of inferred template counts. A later analysis computed generation probabilities with a VDJ recombination model fitted to out-of-frame rearrangements, and checked the results against IGoR. In a later analysis, TCR-TCR, TCR-HLA and TCR-CMV co-occurrence was scored with hypergeometric tests, and a repertoire-size bias correction was applied to TCR pairs. To estimate false discovery rates, a later analysis permuted the HLA or CMV assignments 20 times. A later analysis grouped co-occurring TCRs with DBSCAN, adding TCRdist sequence similarity when clustering within HLA-allele-positive subsets. For co-occurrence clustering, repertoires with fewer than 30,000 or more than 120,000 public chains were excluded, along with roughly 5 repertoires with anomalous nucleotide sharing. This immuneACCESS table, as held by TCRdb, lists in-frame sequences with V and J called but not all clones. Of the missing ones, under half trace to an unresolved V gene in checked studies; the others have no known cause. Clone size and V and J calls were adopted from that table, with D and trimming inferred from the DNA. The sample's records list tens of thousands of clones. The ten largest clones add up to roughly 4% of the sample.

A note on this clone: It has no known antigen specificity.

The cohort comprised some 680 healthy bone marrow donors. At the time of sampling, all cohort members were nominally healthy, though unrecorded immune exposures were likely present. The donor was CMV seronegative and was included in the group of 352 seronegative cohort members. A peripheral blood sample was provided by each donor, and peripheral blood mononuclear cells were used for TCR beta sequencing. Genomic DNA was extracted from the blood cell samples with the Qiagen DNeasy Blood Extraction Kit. The germline V gene (reference sequence) gives CDR1 as MNHEY and CDR2 as SMNVEV. V loses 2 bases, J loses 8 bases, and the germline ends lie 15 bases apart. There are 14 amino acids in the CDR3, from cysteine to phenylalanine inclusive. CDR3 DNA only is kept here, 42 bases in frame from base 1.

Sequencing was done on a sample of PBMCs. This receptor was taken from a male donor in good health and CMV-seronegative. The chain was built from TRBV27 and TRBJ1-2; a weak D assignment points to TRBD1 (6 bases agree). The CDR3 corresponds to CASSLNRQARGYTF. The bases read TGTGCCAGCAGTTTAAACCGACAGGCTCGCGGCTACACCTTC.